The following is a TCR beta chain sequence with its context. Construction of the TCRbeta library involved unique molecular identifiers. TCRdb re-called the PCR reads with MiXCR, one entry per CDR3 protein. The table lists a few hundred thousand distinct CDR3 sequences, about 14% of them singletons. The data were taken from a study of T-cell reconstitution after alpha-beta-depleted transplantation in children. This CDR3 region has 12 residues. The germline gives CDR1 DFQATT, CDR2 SNEGSKA (reference sequence). The sample consisted of PBMCs, taken from the stem cell graft. V usage is TRBV20-1 and J usage is TRBJ2-5, with D perhaps being TRBD1 or TRBD2 (6 bases each). The receptor's source is a human donor who donated a stem cell graft to a child with Fanconi anemia. CDR3 residues: CSPKGGLETQYF. The CDR3 DNA is TGCAGCCCTAAGGGGGGCCTGGAGACCCAGTACTTC.